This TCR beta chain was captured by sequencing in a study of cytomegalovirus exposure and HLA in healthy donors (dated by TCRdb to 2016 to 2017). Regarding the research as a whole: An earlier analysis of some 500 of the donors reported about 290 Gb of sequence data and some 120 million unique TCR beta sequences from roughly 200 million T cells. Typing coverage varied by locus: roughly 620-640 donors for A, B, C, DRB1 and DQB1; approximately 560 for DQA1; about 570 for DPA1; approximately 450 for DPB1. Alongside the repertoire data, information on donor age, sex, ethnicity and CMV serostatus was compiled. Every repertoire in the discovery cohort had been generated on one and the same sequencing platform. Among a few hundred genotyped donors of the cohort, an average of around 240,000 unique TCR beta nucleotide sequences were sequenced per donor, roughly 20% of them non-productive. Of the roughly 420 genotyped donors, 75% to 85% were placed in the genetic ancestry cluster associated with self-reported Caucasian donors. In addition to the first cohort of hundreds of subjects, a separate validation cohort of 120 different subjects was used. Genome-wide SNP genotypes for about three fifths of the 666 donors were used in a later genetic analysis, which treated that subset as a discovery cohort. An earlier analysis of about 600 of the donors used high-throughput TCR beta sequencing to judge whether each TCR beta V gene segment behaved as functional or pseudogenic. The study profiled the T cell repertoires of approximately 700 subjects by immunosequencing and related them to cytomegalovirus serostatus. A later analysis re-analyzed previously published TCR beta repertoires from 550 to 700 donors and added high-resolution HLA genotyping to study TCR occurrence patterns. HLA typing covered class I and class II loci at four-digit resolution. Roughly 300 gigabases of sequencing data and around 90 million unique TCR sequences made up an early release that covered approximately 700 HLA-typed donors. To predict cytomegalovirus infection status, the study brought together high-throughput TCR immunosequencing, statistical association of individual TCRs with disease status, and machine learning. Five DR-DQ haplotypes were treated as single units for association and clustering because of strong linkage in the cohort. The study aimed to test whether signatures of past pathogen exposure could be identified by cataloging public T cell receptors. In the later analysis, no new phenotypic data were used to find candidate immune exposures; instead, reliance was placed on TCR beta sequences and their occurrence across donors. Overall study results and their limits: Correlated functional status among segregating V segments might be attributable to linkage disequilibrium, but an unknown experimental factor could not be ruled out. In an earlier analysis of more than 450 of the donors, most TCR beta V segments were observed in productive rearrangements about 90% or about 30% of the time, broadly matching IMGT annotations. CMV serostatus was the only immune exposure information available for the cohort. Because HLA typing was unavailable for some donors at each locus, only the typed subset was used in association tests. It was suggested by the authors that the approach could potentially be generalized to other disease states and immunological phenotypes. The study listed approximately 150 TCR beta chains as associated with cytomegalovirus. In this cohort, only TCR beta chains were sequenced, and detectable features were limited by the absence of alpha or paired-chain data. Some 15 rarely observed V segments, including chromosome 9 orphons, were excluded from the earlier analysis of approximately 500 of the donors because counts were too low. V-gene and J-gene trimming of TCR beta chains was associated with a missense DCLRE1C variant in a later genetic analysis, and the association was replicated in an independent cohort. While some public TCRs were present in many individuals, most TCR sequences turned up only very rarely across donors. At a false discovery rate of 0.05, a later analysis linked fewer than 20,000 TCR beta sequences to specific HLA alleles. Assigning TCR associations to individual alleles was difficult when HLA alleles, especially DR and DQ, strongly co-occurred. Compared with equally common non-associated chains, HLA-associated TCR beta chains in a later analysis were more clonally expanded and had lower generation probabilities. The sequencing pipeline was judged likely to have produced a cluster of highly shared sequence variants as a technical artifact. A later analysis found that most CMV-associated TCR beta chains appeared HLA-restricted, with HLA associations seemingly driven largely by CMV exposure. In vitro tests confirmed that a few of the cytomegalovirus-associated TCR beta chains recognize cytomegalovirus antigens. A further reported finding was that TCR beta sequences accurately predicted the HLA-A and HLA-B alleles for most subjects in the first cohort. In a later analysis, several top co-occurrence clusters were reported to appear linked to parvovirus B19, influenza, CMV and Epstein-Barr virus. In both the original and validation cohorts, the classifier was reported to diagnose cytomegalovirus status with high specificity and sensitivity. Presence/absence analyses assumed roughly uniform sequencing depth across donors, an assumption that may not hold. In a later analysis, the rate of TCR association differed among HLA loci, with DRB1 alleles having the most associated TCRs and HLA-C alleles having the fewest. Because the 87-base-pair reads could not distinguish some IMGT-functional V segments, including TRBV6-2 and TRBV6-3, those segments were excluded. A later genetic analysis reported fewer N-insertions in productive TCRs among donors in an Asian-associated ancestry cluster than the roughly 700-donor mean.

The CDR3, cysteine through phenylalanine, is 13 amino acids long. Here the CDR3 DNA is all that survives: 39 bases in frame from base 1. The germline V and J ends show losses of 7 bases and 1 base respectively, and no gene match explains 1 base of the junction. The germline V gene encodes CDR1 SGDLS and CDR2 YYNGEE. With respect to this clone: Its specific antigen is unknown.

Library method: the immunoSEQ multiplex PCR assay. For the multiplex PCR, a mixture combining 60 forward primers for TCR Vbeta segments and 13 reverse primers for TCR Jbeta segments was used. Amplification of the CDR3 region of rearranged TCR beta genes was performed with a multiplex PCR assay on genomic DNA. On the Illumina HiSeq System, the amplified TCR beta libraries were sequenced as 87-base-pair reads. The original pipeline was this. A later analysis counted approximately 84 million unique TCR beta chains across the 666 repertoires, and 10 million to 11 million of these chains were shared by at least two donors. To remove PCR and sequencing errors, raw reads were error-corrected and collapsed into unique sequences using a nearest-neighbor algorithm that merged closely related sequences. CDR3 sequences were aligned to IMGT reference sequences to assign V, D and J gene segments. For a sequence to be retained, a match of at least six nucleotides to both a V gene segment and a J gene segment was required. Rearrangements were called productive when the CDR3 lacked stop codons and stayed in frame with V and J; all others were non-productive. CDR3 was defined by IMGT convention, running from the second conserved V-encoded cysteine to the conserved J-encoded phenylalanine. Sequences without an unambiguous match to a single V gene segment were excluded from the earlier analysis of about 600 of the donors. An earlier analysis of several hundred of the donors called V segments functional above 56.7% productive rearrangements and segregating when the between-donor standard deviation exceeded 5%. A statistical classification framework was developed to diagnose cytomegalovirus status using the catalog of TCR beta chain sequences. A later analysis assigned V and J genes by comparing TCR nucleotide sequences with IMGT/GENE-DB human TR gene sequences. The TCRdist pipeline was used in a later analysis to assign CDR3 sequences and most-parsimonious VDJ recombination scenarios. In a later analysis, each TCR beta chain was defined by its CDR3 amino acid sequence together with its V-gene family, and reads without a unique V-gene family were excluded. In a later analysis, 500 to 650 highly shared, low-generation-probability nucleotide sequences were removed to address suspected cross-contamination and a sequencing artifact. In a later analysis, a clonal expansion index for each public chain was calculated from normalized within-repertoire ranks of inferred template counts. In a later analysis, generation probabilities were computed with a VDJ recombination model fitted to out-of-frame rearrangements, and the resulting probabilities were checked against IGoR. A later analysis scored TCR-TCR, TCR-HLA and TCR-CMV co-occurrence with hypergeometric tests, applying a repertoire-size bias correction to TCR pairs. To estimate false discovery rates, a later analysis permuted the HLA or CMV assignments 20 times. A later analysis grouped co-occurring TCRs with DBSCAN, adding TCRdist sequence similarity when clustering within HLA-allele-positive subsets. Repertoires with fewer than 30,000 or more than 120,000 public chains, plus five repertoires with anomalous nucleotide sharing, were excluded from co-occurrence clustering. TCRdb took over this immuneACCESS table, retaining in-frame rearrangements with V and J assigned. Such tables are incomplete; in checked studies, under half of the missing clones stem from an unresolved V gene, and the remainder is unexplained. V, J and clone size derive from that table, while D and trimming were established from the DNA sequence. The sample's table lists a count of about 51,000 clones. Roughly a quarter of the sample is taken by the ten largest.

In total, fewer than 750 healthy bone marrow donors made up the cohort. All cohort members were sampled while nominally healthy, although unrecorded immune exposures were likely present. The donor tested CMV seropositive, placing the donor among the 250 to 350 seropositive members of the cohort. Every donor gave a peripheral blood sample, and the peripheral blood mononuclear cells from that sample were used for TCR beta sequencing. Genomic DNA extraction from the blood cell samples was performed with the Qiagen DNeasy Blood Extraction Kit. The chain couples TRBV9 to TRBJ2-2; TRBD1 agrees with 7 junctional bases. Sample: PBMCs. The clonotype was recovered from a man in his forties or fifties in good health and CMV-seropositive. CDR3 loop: CASRTGNTGELFF. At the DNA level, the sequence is TGTGCCAGCCGGACAGGGAACACCGGGGAGCTGTTTTTT.